This is a list of T cell receptor beta chains from one sample in a study of neurological immune-mediated disorders. From the 5' RACE reads, TCRdb called clonotypes with MiXCR, one entry per CDR3 protein. The repertoire holds 95,000 to 150,000 distinct CDR3 sequences, with around 3% as singletons. Sequencing was carried out using PBMCs. Source of these receptors: a woman aged 25 to 39 with multiple sclerosis. Both conserved end residues are part of each CDR3. D genes are given only for firm matches. Part of the rows lack a size; the others show once, few, many or a class for expanded clones.

TRBV5-1,-,many,TRBJ2-6,CASSPTIGVLTF,TGCGCCAGCAGCCCGACCATAGGCGTCCTGACTTTC
TRBV27,-,many,TRBJ1-1,CASVATGQGRFAEAFF,TGTGCCAGCGTCGCTACGGGCCAGGGCCGTTTCGCTGAAGCTTTCTTT
TRBV18,TRBD1,many,TRBJ1-1,CASSPPRTGGNTEAFF,TGTGCCAGCTCACCTCCCAGGACAGGGGGAAACACTGAAGCTTTCTTT
TRBV5-1,-,many,TRBJ2-6,CASSLWISGANVLTF,TGCGCCAGCAGCCTTTGGATCTCTGGGGCCAACGTCCTGACTTTC
TRBV5-6,-,few,TRBJ1-4,CASSLAAAGPNEKLFF,TGTGCCAGCAGCTTGGCGGCAGCGGGTCCTAATGAAAAACTGTTTTTT
TRBV20-1,-,many,TRBJ2-1,CSAEKSVLPNNEQFF,TGCAGTGCGGAGAAGTCTGTTCTCCCGAACAATGAGCAGTTCTTC
TRBV6-2/TRBV6-3,-,many,TRBJ1-2,CASSPGTAIYGYTF,TGTGCCAGCAGTCCAGGGACGGCGATCTATGGCTACACCTTC
TRBV6-2/TRBV6-3,TRBD1,many,TRBJ2-7,CATNKGQGSYEQYF,TGTGCCACGAATAAGGGACAGGGCTCCTACGAGCAGTACTTC
TRBV6-5,-,many,TRBJ1-1,CASSYSDRNTEAFF,TGTGCCAGCAGTTACTCCGACCGGAACACTGAAGCTTTCTTT
TRBV3-1,-,many,TRBJ2-7,CASSQGTYEQYF,TGTGCCAGCAGCCAAGGGACCTACGAGCAGTACTTC
TRBV20-1,-,many,TRBJ1-1,CSATTESAFF,TGCAGTGCTACTACGGAGTCAGCTTTCTTT
TRBV7-2,TRBD1,-,TRBJ2-5,CASSLDRPGETQYF,TGTGCCAGCAGCTTGGACAGGCCGGGAGAGACCCAGTACTTC
TRBV9,TRBD1,many,TRBJ1-2,CASSVEPGGIYGYTF,TGTGCCAGCAGCGTAGAACCAGGGGGAATCTATGGCTACACCTTC
TRBV16,-,-,TRBJ2-3,CASSQAKTDTQYF,TGTGCCAGCAGCCAGGCAAAGACAGATACGCAGTATTTT
TRBV7-6,-,many,TRBJ1-1,CASSLGGITEAFF,TGTGCCAGCAGCTTAGGGGGTATCACTGAAGCTTTCTTT
TRBV27,-,many,TRBJ2-2,CASSMTGVNTGELFF,TGTGCCAGCAGTATGACAGGAGTTAACACCGGGGAGCTGTTTTTT
TRBV7-2,TRBD2,many,TRBJ2-5,CASSLSGLAMETQYF,TGTGCCAGCAGCTTATCGGGACTAGCAATGGAGACCCAGTACTTC
TRBV20-1,TRBD2,many,TRBJ2-7,CSARDLAGGHYEQYF,TGCAGTGCTAGAGATCTAGCGGGAGGACACTACGAGCAGTACTTC
TRBV5-1,TRBD2,many,TRBJ2-1,CASSLPVQLAGGGNEQFF,TGCGCCAGCAGCTTGCCAGTCCAACTAGCGGGAGGTGGCAATGAGCAGTTCTTC
TRBV15,-,many,TRBJ2-5,CATSSGEQGFLETQYF,TGTGCCACCAGCAGTGGGGAGCAGGGCTTTTTGGAGACCCAGTACTTC
TRBV29-1,-,many,TRBJ1-1,CSVELLRNTEAFF,TGCAGCGTTGAGCTGCTGCGAAACACTGAAGCTTTCTTT
TRBV29-1,-,many,TRBJ1-1,CSAWTVRAPEAFF,TGCAGCGCATGGACAGTACGGGCCCCTGAAGCTTTCTTT
TRBV20-1,-,many,TRBJ2-5,CSAPPPPEQGRRETQYF,TGCAGTGCTCCACCTCCCCCTGAGCAGGGGAGGCGGGAGACCCAGTACTTC
TRBV6-5,-,many,TRBJ2-3,CASRPSLGTDTQYF,TGTGCCAGCAGGCCTTCCCTTGGCACAGATACGCAGTATTTT
TRBV12-3/TRBV12-4,-,many,TRBJ1-5,CASSLSRANQPQHF,TGTGCCAGCAGTTTGTCTCGGGCCAATCAGCCCCAGCATTTT
TRBV6-5,-,many,TRBJ1-1,CASSQKGAQAFF,TGTGCCAGCAGCCAAAAAGGGGCACAAGCTTTCTTT
TRBV6-6,-,many,TRBJ1-2,CASSSPTDTNYGYTF,TGTGCCAGCAGTTCGCCGACAGATACTAACTATGGCTACACCTTC
TRBV19,-,-,TRBJ1-1,CASSIDWSNTEAFF,TGTGCCAGTAGTATCGATTGGTCGAACACTGAAGCTTTCTTT
TRBV9,-,many,TRBJ2-2,CASSVTATGELFF,TGTGCCAGCAGCGTAACAGCCACCGGGGAGCTGTTTTTT
TRBV20-1,-,many,TRBJ2-7,CSALHQAESYEQYF,TGCAGTGCCCTCCATCAGGCAGAAAGCTACGAGCAGTACTTC
TRBV12-3/TRBV12-4,TRBD1,many,TRBJ1-2,CASSLRRQGGGYTF,TGTGCCAGCAGTCTCCGTCGACAGGGTGGTGGCTACACCTTC
TRBV6-5,-,many,TRBJ1-5,CASSPGGVKPQHF,TGTGCCAGCAGTCCCGGGGGGGTAAAGCCCCAGCATTTT
TRBV20-1,-,many,TRBJ1-1,CSALLPGGNTEAFF,TGCAGTGCTCTCCTTCCTGGGGGAAACACTGAAGCTTTCTTT
TRBV15,-,-,TRBJ2-7,CATSRAGRSYEQYF,TGTGCCACCAGCAGGGCGGGACGGTCCTACGAGCAGTACTTC
TRBV20-1,-,many,TRBJ2-5,CSASLPTSNQETQYF,TGCAGTGCCTCCCTCCCGACTAGTAATCAAGAGACCCAGTACTTC
TRBV7-2,-,many,TRBJ2-1,CASSLGVADYNEQFF,TGTGCCAGCAGCTTAGGGGTAGCAGACTACAATGAGCAGTTCTTC
TRBV12-3/TRBV12-4,TRBD1,many,TRBJ1-2,CASSFSGGSGYTF,TGTGCCAGCAGTTTTTCAGGGGGTAGTGGCTACACCTTC
TRBV5-6,-,many,TRBJ2-2,CASSLKDGELFF,TGTGCCAGCAGCTTGAAGGACGGGGAGCTGTTTTTT
TRBV7-8,TRBD1,many,TRBJ2-1,CASSPGGMNEQFF,TGTGCCAGCAGCCCAGGGGGTATGAATGAGCAGTTCTTC
TRBV29-1,TRBD1,few,TRBJ2-7,CSVDSTGGGYEQYF,TGCAGCGTTGATTCGACAGGGGGTGGTTACGAGCAGTACTTC
TRBV29-1,-,many,TRBJ2-3,CSVEDRLHSSTDTQYF,TGCAGCGTTGAAGATCGTTTACACAGCAGCACAGATACGCAGTATTTT
TRBV6-5,TRBD2,many,TRBJ2-2,CASRGGANTGELFF,TGTGCCAGCCGGGGGGGGGCGAACACCGGGGAGCTGTTTTTT
TRBV6-5,-,many,TRBJ2-1,CASSYRLAGNEQFF,TGTGCCAGCAGTTACAGGCTAGCTGGGAATGAGCAGTTCTTC
TRBV6-1,-,many,TRBJ2-4,CASSVQQANIQYF,TGTGCCAGCAGTGTTCAGCAGGCAAACATTCAGTACTTC
TRBV12-3/TRBV12-4,-,many,TRBJ1-2,CASSLAQSYGYTF,TGTGCCAGCAGTTTGGCCCAGTCCTATGGCTACACCTTC
TRBV7-2,-,many,TRBJ2-7,CASSSDRVPAYEQYF,TGTGCCAGCAGCTCCGATCGGGTCCCAGCCTACGAGCAGTACTTC
TRBV7-2,-,few,TRBJ2-1,CASSSQPPLFF,TGTGCCAGCAGCTCCCAACCACCCTTATTCTTC
TRBV12-3/TRBV12-4,-,many,TRBJ2-1,CASSLLARSPNDEQFF,TGTGCCAGCAGTTTGTTAGCCCGGTCCCCTAACGATGAGCAGTTCTTC
TRBV5-5,-,many,TRBJ2-5,CASSFQGEETQYF,TGTGCCAGCAGCTTCCAGGGTGAGGAGACCCAGTACTTC
TRBV5-1,-,many,TRBJ2-5,CASSPRWEAETQYF,TGCGCCAGCAGCCCCCGCTGGGAGGCAGAGACCCAGTACTTC
TRBV20-1,TRBD1,many,TRBJ2-7,CSAPGQDPYEQYF,TGCAGTGCTCCAGGACAGGACCCCTACGAGCAGTACTTC
TRBV20-1,-,many,TRBJ2-1,CSARGDSYNEQFF,TGCAGTGCTAGAGGGGACTCCTACAATGAGCAGTTCTTC
TRBV9,-,-,TRBJ1-4,CASSVDGSEKLFF,TGTGCCAGCAGCGTAGATGGTTCCGAAAAACTGTTTTTT
TRBV18,-,few,TRBJ1-1,CASSPRRADTEAFF,TGTGCCAGCTCACCACGGAGGGCGGATACTGAAGCTTTCTTT
TRBV4-3,TRBD1,many,TRBJ1-5,CASSQDPPRQGRGQPQHF,TGCGCCAGCAGCCAAGATCCGCCAAGACAGGGGAGGGGTCAGCCCCAGCATTTT
TRBV15,TRBD2,many,TRBJ2-7,CATSWLAGAYEQYF,TGTGCCACCAGCTGGCTAGCGGGAGCCTACGAGCAGTACTTC
TRBV4-3,-,many,TRBJ2-2,CASSQVDRGTGELFF,TGCGCCAGCAGCCAAGTTGACAGAGGCACCGGGGAGCTGTTTTTT
TRBV7-2,TRBD2,many,TRBJ2-1,CASGGLAGANEQFF,TGTGCCAGCGGGGGACTAGCGGGTGCAAATGAGCAGTTCTTC
TRBV18,-,many,TRBJ2-7,CASSPESYEQYF,TGTGCCAGCTCACCGGAGTCCTACGAGCAGTACTTC
TRBV7-2,-,many,TRBJ2-2,CASSLHGADTGELFF,TGTGCCAGCAGCCTCCACGGGGCGGACACCGGGGAGCTGTTTTTT